A single sample is the source of the 7 T cell receptor beta chains below, sequenced in a study of low-dose radiotherapy and immunotherapy resistance in tumors. Primers used for first-strand cDNA, a TRAV- and TRBV-specific set, covered both alpha and beta chains. TCRs underwent roughly 19 PCR cycles of amplification with a constant-region primer and V-primer adapter. TCRdb analysed the reads with MiXCR anew, one entry per CDR3 protein. The sample has 65,000 to 95,000 distinct CDR3 sequences; 18% are singletons. Time point described: before trial treatment. The sample in question was PBMCs, obtained before treatment. The receptors here all came from a male donor with prostate cancer.

This clonotype was detected many times. The CDR3 sequence is CAIKTGATEAFF. The CDR3 DNA reads as TGTGCCATCAAGACAGGGGCCACTGAAGCTTTCTTT. The V and J genes are TRBV10-3 and TRBJ1-1; TRBD1 matches at 8 bases. Germline values: CDR1 ENHRY, CDR2 SYGVKD. The CDR3 has 12 amino acids. J lost 4 bases, V lost 7 bases, and 2 bases had no gene match.

A remark on this clonotype: A single base is all that separates this from a far larger clone, so a read error is likely. The chain carries TRBV7-9 and TRBJ2-3; 12 positions agree with TRBD2. The ends lost 9 bases at V and 5 bases at J; junction bases unmatched: 12. This CDR3 has 16 amino acids. Germline V lookup: CDR1 SEHNR, CDR2 FQNEAQ (reference sequence). CDR3 DNA sequence: TGTGCCAGAAGCCCCCATACTAGCGGGGGGCGAGATACGCAGTATTTT. Translated: CARSPHTSGGRDTQYF.

There are many counts of this clonotype. The chain employs TRBV7-2 and TRBJ1-3; D gene uncertain. V lost 1 base, J lost 9 bases, and 10 bases lay in between. CDR1 SGHTA and CDR2 FQGNSA come from the germline V gene. There are 13 residues in the CDR3. CDR3 nucleotide sequence: TGTGCCAGCAGCTTAGAGCTTACGAGCACCATATATTTT. This translates into CASSLELTSTIYF.

At least ten counts were recorded for this clonotype. The rearrangement uses TRBV7-4 and TRBJ2-5; D is unclear. Trimming took 5 bases from V and 4 from J, leaving 14 bases between them. CDR3 length: 14 amino acids. Germline V gene lookup returns CDR1 SGHVT and CDR2 SQSDAQ. CDR3 residues: CASSPLGIGETQYF. The CDR3, as DNA: TGTGCCAGCAGCCCCCTCGGAATCGGAGAGACCCAGTACTTC.

This clonotype was recorded many times. The V call is TRBV7-2, the J call TRBJ2-1; TRBD2 matches at 8 bases. The CDR3 is made up of 14 amino acids. The ends lost 1 base at V and 10 bases at J; junction bases unmatched: 6. Germline values: CDR1 SGHTA, CDR2 FQGNSA. The CDR3 region has the DNA TGTGCCAGCAGCTTAGGCGGGGGGCCGGGGGAGCAGTTCTTC. Protein product: CASSLGGGPGEQFF.

This clonotype was seen ten or more times. The J gene is TRBJ2-7, the V gene TRBV30; D gene unclear. In germline, CDR1 is GTSNPN, CDR2 SVGIG (reference sequence). The CDR3 has 14 residues. Trimming took off 0 bases at V and 1 base at J, with 10 bases between the two ends. CDR3 protein: CAWSVVGRSYEQYF. The CDR3 DNA sequence: TGTGCCTGGAGTGTCGTTGGCCGGTCCTACGAGCAGTACTTC.

There are many counts of this clonotype. The chain employs TRBV7-2 and TRBJ2-5, with D unclear. Trimming stripped 5 bases from V and 1 base from J, with 8 bases between. The CDR3 has 13 residues. Looked up from germline, CDR1 is SGHTA and CDR2 is FQGNSA. CDR3 sequence reads: CASSPQIQETQYF. CDR3 nucleotides: TGTGCCAGCAGCCCACAGATCCAAGAGACCCAGTACTTC.